The table lists the clone carrying this T cell receptor beta chain with many counts. The antigen remains undetermined. The CDR3 runs to 12 residues. CDR1 SGHAT and CDR2 FQNNGV come from the germline V gene. Between the trimmed V and J ends, which lost 5 bases and 5 bases, there was a span of 9 bases. The sample is drawn from a study of T cells in Graves' hyperthyroidism and ophthalmopathy. Points from the study as a whole: Ophthalmopathy prediction by the model preceded onset by a median about 6.3 months.

Ophthalmopathy cases scored 3 or more on the Clinical Activity Score and 4 or more on NOSPECS grade, with duration below 3 months. Uncontrolled infection, other autoimmune disease, pregnancy or lactation disqualified patients from enrolment. PBMCs were collected from an approximately 10 ml volume of fresh peripheral blood. Amplification of TCR beta CDR3 regions used RNA as the template. Initially, a first-round RT-PCR of the TCR CDR3 employed the HTBI primer set. TCRdb passed the multiplex PCR reads through MiXCR, listing each CDR3 protein once. Of hundreds of thousands of distinct CDR3 sequences in the sample, 12% to 15% are singletons; the top ten hold approximately 35%.

The source material was blood. The chain couples TRBV11-2 to TRBJ1-2; D is perhaps TRBD1 (6 bases). The TCR comes from a woman aged 40 to 50 with Graves' ophthalmopathy. CDR3 DNA: TGTGCCAGCAGCCGGGACAAGTATGGCTACACCTTC. It codes for CASSRDKYGYTF.